This T cell receptor (delta chain) was found in a study of gamma-delta chains in newborns, infants, children. Across the study: Microbial exposure reportedly drives polyclonal innate γδ T cell expansion after birth.

Of note for this clone: Being one base from a much bigger clone, this may be a read error. Other DNA sequences in this specimen translate into the identical CDR3.

The CDR3 has 21 amino acids. Germline loops: CDR1 TSWWSYY, CDR2 QGS. After removal of 5 bases from V and 2 bases from J, the junction contained 19 bases not matched to a gene. TCRdb re-called the reads through CATT. The sample lists fewer than 6,000 delta-chain clones, around 4.2% seen once, with approximately 7.8% in the top ten. Sequencing used blood. V and J are TRDV1 and TRDJ2, with TRDD3 identical over 11 bases. This receptor was identified in a child who was a newborn, infant or young child, either healthy, febrile or measles-vaccinated (not recorded which). Here the CDR3 reads CALGPAPYGSLGDKLTAQLFF. The CDR3 DNA reads TGTGCTCTTGGGCCAGCCCCCTACGGATCACTGGGGGATAAGTTGACAGCACAACTCTTCTTT.